The T cell receptor beta chain under discussion was sequenced for a study of blood T cells in healthy people across ages. Study results and caveats: The percentage of naive T cells correlated strongly with TCR beta diversity.

Turning to this clonotype: Its specificity is unknown.

Extraction yielded at least 6 micrograms of total RNA per sample. The CDR3 is made up of 15 amino acids. Germline V gives CDR1 ENHRY, CDR2 SYGVKD. The authors ran a second PCR of about 6 to 11 cycles using a sample-barcoded 5' primer and a J-beta primer mix. With 12 random nucleotides, a template-switch adaptor tagged each individual cDNA molecule. TCRdb redid the calling of the 5' RACE reads with MiXCR, one entry per CDR3 protein. The sample records 980,000 or so distinct CDR3 sequences, under 50% being singletons. This clonotype was obtained from a man younger than 45 in good health. The chain combines TRBV10-3 with TRBJ2-5; 9 nucleotides match TRBD1. Near its end, the DNA agrees better with TRBJ2-7, so the J call may be wrong. The sequenced material came from blood. The CDR3 loop is CAISAGTGNNREQYF. Written as DNA, the CDR3 is TGTGCCATCAGCGCCGGGACAGGGAACAACCGCGAGCAGTACTTC.